These 23 T cell receptor beta chains were all obtained from the same sample, sequenced in a study of T cell changes during pregnancy in multiple sclerosis. The data were produced by immunoSEQ multiplex PCR, yet TCRdb's version contains in-frame clones alone and is incomplete. The repertoire has about 44,000 clones, about 96% of them found once; the top ten carry 0.85% to 1%. The sample was peripheral blood, taken in the second trimester of pregnancy. These receptors were taken from a female donor with multiple sclerosis, enrolled in a pregnancy study.

V is TRBV7-9 and J is TRBJ2-5; D is uncertain. Germline V CDR1 and CDR2: SEHNR, FQNEAQ (reference sequence). V was pared by 3 bases and J by 5 bases, with 13 bases between. This CDR3 contains 14 residues. CDR3 region: CASSFGTGGETQYF. CDR3 in DNA: TGTGCCAGCAGCTTCGGCACGGGTGGGGAGACCCAGTACTTC.

This chain uses TRBV28 with TRBJ1-5, with no clear D. Germline lookup yields CDR1 MDHEN and CDR2 SYDVKM. V was trimmed by 5 bases and J by 4 bases, leaving 15 bases between them. The CDR3 totals 15 residues. The CDR3 coding sequence is TGTGCCAGCAGTCCAGGAGGGCGTCGGAATCAGCCCCAGCATTTT. Its protein is CASSPGGRRNQPQHF. The whole variable domain, filled in from reference TRBV28 and TRBJ1-5, reads DVKVTQSSRYLVKRTGEKVFLECVQDMDHENMFWYRQDPGLGLRLIYFSYDVKMKEKGDIPEGYSVSREKKERFSLILESASTNQTSMYLCASSPGGRRNQPQHFGDGTRLSIL.

The chain recombines TRBV7-3 with TRBJ1-1, with D unresolved. Germline-derived CDR1 and CDR2 are SGHTA and FQGTGA. Trimming took 0 bases from V and 3 from J, leaving 11 bases between them. CDR3 length: 15 residues. The CDR3 DNA reads as TGTGCCAGCAGCTTAACGGGGAACGGGGACACTGAAGCTTTCTTT. This codes for CASSLTGNGDTEAFF.

The count of this clone is one. The chain carries TRBV15 and TRBJ2-7; 8 bases are shared with TRBD1. V lost 3 bases to trimming and J lost 1 base; unmatched junction nucleotides: 5. Germline CDR1 and CDR2: LNHNV and YYDKDF (reference sequence). There are 15 residues in the CDR3. The CDR3 reads CATSSRDRPSYEQYF. The CDR3 bases are TGTGCCACCAGCAGCCGGGACAGGCCTTCCTACGAGCAGTACTTC.

The chain recombines TRBV19 with TRBJ2-5, with TRBD2 identical over 8 bases. J lost 5 bases, V lost 1 base, and 15 bases had no gene match. There are 18 residues in the CDR3. Germline loops: CDR1 LNHDA, CDR2 SQIVND (reference sequence). The CDR3 here is CASSIGYPRGDGSETQYF. The CDR3 DNA reads TGTGCCAGTAGTATAGGCTACCCGCGGGGGGATGGGTCGGAGACCCAGTACTTC. Looking up the rest from reference TRBV19 and TRBJ2-5 gives the full variable domain: DGGITQSPKYLFRKEGQNVTLSCEQNLNHDAMYWYRQDPGQGLRLIYYSQIVNDFQKGDIAEGYSVSREKKESFPLTVTSAQKNPTAFYLCASSIGYPRGDGSETQYFGPGTRLLVL.

V is TRBV4-1 and J is TRBJ2-7; maybe TRBD2 (6 bases). V lost 1 base, J lost 0 bases, and 16 bases lay in between. Germline CDR1 reads MGHRA; CDR2 reads YSYEKL. This CDR3 is built from 17 residues. This chain's CDR3 is CASSQVTGGRLSYEQYF. The CDR3 DNA is TGCGCCAGCAGCCAAGTGACCGGGGGTCGCCTCTCCTACGAGCAGTACTTC.

This chain joins TRBV5-4 and TRBJ2-5; 9 bases are a match to TRBD2. J was trimmed by 3 bases and V by 5 bases; bases with no gene match: 8. CDR1 and CDR2 from the germline V gene are SGHNT and YYREEE (reference sequence). The CDR3 length is 15 residues. The CDR3 loop reads CASSSTSGAKETQYF. The CDR3 bases are TGTGCCAGCAGTTCGACTAGCGGAGCAAAAGAGACCCAGTACTTC.

The CDR3 here is CASSLTEREGGTGELFF. The CDR3 nucleotides read TGTGCCAGCAGCTTAACGGAACGGGAGGGAGGAACCGGGGAGCTGTTTTTT. This chain connects TRBV7-7 to TRBJ2-2; 8 positions match TRBD2. The CDR3 totals 17 residues. In germline, CDR1 is SSHAT, CDR2 FNYEAQ (reference sequence). V lost 2 bases and J lost 5; bases outside the gene matches: 10.

CDR3 residues: CASRTLPGAPNTGELFF. In nucleotides, the CDR3 is TGTGCCAGCAGGACTTTACCAGGGGCCCCGAACACCGGGGAGCTGTTTTTT. The rearrangement uses TRBV27 and TRBJ2-2, with D perhaps matching TRBD1 (6 bases). The V and J ends lost 6 bases and 0 bases respectively, with 17 bases between them. Germline V gene sequence: CDR1 MNHEY, CDR2 SMNVEV (reference sequence). This CDR3 comprises 17 residues.

V is TRBV7-6 and J is TRBJ2-7; 9 bases are a match to TRBD2. Germline-derived CDR1 and CDR2 are SGHVS and FNYEAQ. The CDR3 consists of 14 residues. With V trimmed by 1 base and J by 7 bases, 5 bases remained unmatched. Here the CDR3 DNA reads TGTGCCAGCAGCTTAGGCGGGGGGGCGGGTGAGCAGTACTTC. This translates into CASSLGGGAGEQYF.

The J gene is TRBJ2-3, the V gene TRBV28; D perhaps matches TRBD2 (6 bases). V was clipped by 7 bases and J by 7 bases, with 18 bases between them. This CDR3 has 14 amino acids. Germline V CDR1 and CDR2: MDHEN, SYDVKM. As DNA, the CDR3 is TGTGCCAGCACCCCAGGGACGGGAGTGAATACGCAGTATTTT. This gives the protein CASTPGTGVNTQYF.

The chain recombines TRBV20-1 with TRBJ1-2; TRBD1 is a possible D gene (5 bases). V lost 6 bases to trimming and J lost 5 bases, with 10 bases between them. The germline gives CDR1 DFQATT, CDR2 SNEGSKA (reference sequence). The CDR3 spans 11 residues. The chain's CDR3 is CSAIDSYGYTF. In DNA form, the CDR3 reads TGCAGTGCCATCGACAGTTATGGCTACACCTTC.

This chain uses TRBV6-5 with TRBJ1-2; D may be TRBD1 (6 bases). The V and J ends lost 4 bases and 2 bases respectively, with 8 bases between them. Germline V gene data show CDR1 as MNHEY and CDR2 as SVGAGI. The CDR3 extends over 13 amino acids. The CDR3 here is CASSSDRNYGYTF. The DNA for the CDR3 is TGTGCCAGCAGTTCGGACAGAAACTATGGCTACACCTTC.

The chain joins TRBV28 to TRBJ1-5; D gene ambiguous. The CDR3 has 13 residues. CDR1 MDHEN and CDR2 SYDVKM come from the germline V gene. Between the trimmed V and J ends, which lost 7 bases and 11 bases, there was a span of 18 bases. The CDR3 is CASTPPLVSAQHF. The DNA of the CDR3 is TGTGCCAGCACCCCGCCCCTAGTCTCGGCCCAGCATTTT. Variable domain in full (rest from reference TRBV28 and TRBJ1-5): DVKVTQSSRYLVKRTGEKVFLECVQDMDHENMFWYRQDPGLGLRLIYFSYDVKMKEKGDIPEGYSVSREKKERFSLILESASTNQTSMYLCASTPPLVSAQHFGDGTRLSIL.

The chain carries TRBV5-6 and TRBJ2-7; the D gene is possibly TRBD1 (6 bases). V lost 0 bases and J lost 6, with 13 bases in between. Germline assignment: CDR1 SGHDT and CDR2 YYEEEE. This CDR3 has 14 residues. The CDR3: CASSLEQGELEQYF. DNA for the CDR3: TGTGCCAGCAGCTTGGAACAGGGAGAACTCGAGCAGTACTTC.

V is TRBV7-9 and J is TRBJ1-3; D perhaps matches TRBD1 (6 bases). CDR1 and CDR2 from the germline V gene are SEHNR and FQNEAQ (reference sequence). Trimming shortened V by 3 bases and J by 2 bases, and 8 bases separated the two germline ends. This CDR3 has 14 residues. CDR3 sequence: CASSFRGAGNTIYF. CDR3 in DNA: TGTGCCAGCAGCTTCAGGGGTGCTGGAAACACCATATATTTT.

The chain is built from TRBV6-4 and TRBJ1-2; 10 nucleotides agree with TRBD1. The CDR3 totals 14 residues. From germline, CDR1 is MRHNA and CDR2 SNTAGT. Unmatched junction bases numbered 8, after V lost 5 bases and J lost 8 bases. The CDR3 nucleotides are TGTGCCAGCAGTAGAGGGACAGGGGACGGGGGCTACACCTTC. The encoded protein is CASSRGTGDGGYTF.

The genes are TRBV5-1 and TRBJ2-7; possible D gene TRBD1, 6 bases. Trimming pared 5 bases from V and 2 bases from J, leaving 14 bases between. Germline loops: CDR1 SGHRS, CDR2 YFSETQ. CDR3 size: 14 residues. The CDR3 region is CASSNTGSTYEQYF. Written as DNA, the CDR3 is TGCGCCAGCAGTAACACAGGGTCTACCTACGAGCAGTACTTC.

J is TRBJ2-7 and V is TRBV11-3, with 8 bases matching TRBD1. This CDR3 spans 14 amino acids. The V gene end was trimmed by 1 base and the J gene end by 2 bases; junction bases not matched to a gene: 1. CDR1 is SGHNT, CDR2 YENEEA, per germline. The CDR3 DNA sequence: TGTGCCAGCAGCTTAGGGACAGGGCCCTACGAGCAGTACTTC. It translates to CASSLGTGPYEQYF. The full variable domain, with the rest looked up from reference TRBV11-3 and TRBJ2-7, is EAGVVQSPRYKIIEKKQPVAFWCNPISGHNTLYWYLQNLGQGPELLIRYENEEAVDDSQLPKDRFSAERLKGVDSTLKIQPAELGDSAVYLCASSLGTGPYEQYFGPGTRLTVT.

The chain employs TRBV7-7 and TRBJ2-1, with 7 positions matching TRBD1. Germline V CDR1 and CDR2: SSHAT, FNYEAQ (reference sequence). J gave up 5 bases and V 4 bases, and 11 bases lay outside the gene matches. The CDR3 has 16 amino acids. The CDR3, as DNA: TGTGCCAGCAGCTCGGTACTGACAGGGAGTCACAATGAGCAGTTCTTC. Translating it yields CASSSVLTGSHNEQFF.

The rearrangement links TRBV7-3 to TRBJ1-1; 7 nucleotides line up with TRBD1. V lost 1 base and J lost 1; bases outside the gene matches: 9. From germline, CDR1 is SGHTA and CDR2 FQGTGA. The CDR3 loop spans 17 amino acids. The CDR3 region is CASSLSWTHRGNTEAFF. The DNA of the CDR3 is TGTGCCAGCAGCTTAAGTTGGACACACAGGGGGAACACTGAAGCTTTCTTT.

The rearrangement uses TRBV18 and TRBJ2-5, with D tentatively TRBD1 (6 bases). This CDR3 has 15 residues. Germline assignment: CDR1 KGHSH and CDR2 LQKENI. V lost 1 base to trimming and J lost 5 bases, with 14 bases between them. CDR3 DNA: TGTGCCAGCTCACCACGACAGGCCGGGTCTGAGACCCAGTACTTC. This gives the protein CASSPRQAGSETQYF.

The V gene is TRBV5-1, the J gene TRBJ2-7, with D maybe TRBD1 (6 bases). Germline CDR1 SGHRS, CDR2 YFSETQ. V was clipped by 3 bases and J by 7 bases, with 17 bases between them. The CDR3 has 14 amino acids. The CDR3 sequence: CASSYSTGSKEQYF. CDR3 bases: TGCGCCAGCAGCTACTCAACAGGGTCGAAAGAGCAGTACTTC.